Listed here are 16 T cell receptor beta chains from one sample, sequenced in a study of OX40 agonist ivuxolimab in advanced cancers. Method: immunoSEQ multiplex PCR; TCRdb's copy keeps in-frame clones and lacks some. The data contain about 80,000 clones, about 93% of them seen just once; the ten biggest clones take up 11%. The sample was CD4+ or CD8+ T cells sorted from blood, taken in a trial of the OX40 agonist ivuxolimab. The receptors stem from an adult with an advanced solid tumor such as melanoma, head and neck, liver or kidney cancer.

The chain uses TRBV29-1 and TRBJ2-7; D possibly corresponds to TRBD1 (6 bases). V shed 3 bases and J shed 4 bases, with 13 bases lying between them. The germline V gene encodes CDR1 SQVTM and CDR2 ANQGSEA. The CDR3 is 13 residues long. This CDR3 is CSVEGAGNYEQYF. The CDR3 coding sequence is TGCAGCGTTGAGGGGGCAGGGAATTACGAGCAGTACTTC.

The chain has TRBV4-3 and TRBJ1-2, with D unresolved. With 4 bases removed from V and 6 bases from J, the gap between germline ends came to 18 bases. This CDR3 has 15 residues. The germline V gene encodes CDR1 LGHNA and CDR2 YSLEER. The CDR3 is CASSLEVEESNGYTF. The CDR3 DNA is TGCGCCAGCAGCCTAGAGGTGGAAGAATCCAATGGCTACACCTTC.

The chain carries TRBV5-5 and TRBJ2-7; no clear D. Per the germline V gene, CDR1 is SGHKS and CDR2 is YYEKEE (reference sequence). V lost 0 bases and J 3 bases, leaving 7 bases between the germline ends. The CDR3 extends over 13 amino acids. CDR3 DNA sequence: TGTGCCAGCAGCTTGGAAGGGATCTACGAGCAGTACTTC. This encodes CASSLEGIYEQYF. The full variable domain, completed using reference TRBV5-5 and TRBJ2-7, is DAGVTQSPTHLIKTRGQQVTLRCSPISGHKSVSWYQQVLGQGPQFIFQYYEKEERGRGNFPDRFSARQFPNYSSELNVNALLLGDSALYLCASSLEGIYEQYFGPGTRLTVT.

The J gene is TRBJ1-5, the V gene TRBV27, with a weak D call TRBD1 (5 bases). The CDR3 extends over 12 amino acids. The V and J ends lost 9 bases and 9 bases respectively, with 15 bases between them. Looked up from germline, CDR1 is MNHEY and CDR2 is SMNVEV (reference sequence). The CDR3 bases are TGTGCCAGTGGGGCCGGCTTGGGGCCCCAGCATTTT. The encoded protein is CASGAGLGPQHF.

The chain combines TRBV27 with TRBJ2-1; tentative D call: TRBD2 (5 bases). CDR3 length: 14 residues. V gave up 6 bases and J gave up 0 bases, with 9 bases separating them. CDR1 and CDR2 (germline): MNHEY, SMNVEV (reference sequence). The CDR3 nucleotides are TGTGCCAGCAGCCAGCGGAGCTCCTACAATGAGCAGTTCTTC. The encoded protein is CASSQRSSYNEQFF.

V usage is TRBV5-1 and J usage is TRBJ1-2; D is undetermined. Trimming took off 0 bases at V and 7 bases at J, with 10 bases between the two ends. Germline V gives CDR1 SGHRS, CDR2 YFSETQ. The length of the CDR3 is 13 residues. This chain's CDR3 is CASSLVGESGYTF. CDR3 nucleotides: TGCGCCAGCAGCTTGGTAGGAGAGAGTGGCTACACCTTC.

This clone was observed a single time. The V call is TRBV11-1, the J call TRBJ2-7; D not resolved. The CDR3 covers 15 residues. V was clipped by 1 base and J by 0 bases, with 10 bases between them. Germline CDR1 and CDR2: SGHAT and FQDESV (reference sequence). CDR3 bases: TGTGCCAGCAGCTTAGTCCCACTGCCCTCCTACGAGCAGTACTTC. This sequence encodes CASSLVPLPSYEQYF.

The CDR3 sequence: CASRGTGYQETQYF. The CDR3 DNA reads as TGTGCCAGCAGGGGGACAGGGTATCAAGAGACCCAGTACTTC. The V call is TRBV6-1, the J call TRBJ2-5; 9 bases agree with TRBD1. This CDR3 is 14 amino acids long. The trim removed 6 bases at V and 2 bases at J, leaving 4 bases unmatched. Germline CDR1 reads MNHNS; CDR2 reads SASEGT.

J is TRBJ1-1 and V is TRBV4-3; D not resolved. The CDR3 length is 16 residues. Between the trimmed V and J ends, which lost 4 bases and 0 bases, there was a span of 15 bases. CDR1 is LGHNA and CDR2 is YSLEER in the germline V gene. DNA for the CDR3: TGCGCCAGCAGCCCATATACCGGGGAATTGAACACTGAAGCTTTCTTT. Translated, it gives CASSPYTGELNTEAFF.

J is TRBJ1-2 and V is TRBV5-1; D is unclear. V shed 0 bases and J shed 6 bases, with 9 bases lying between them. The CDR3 spans 13 residues. Germline V lookup: CDR1 SGHRS, CDR2 YFSETQ. For the CDR3, the DNA is TGCGCCAGCAGCTTGGGGTGGAGAGATGGCTACACCTTC. It translates to CASSLGWRDGYTF.

The V call is TRBV6-1, the J call TRBJ1-2; the match to TRBD1 covers 7 bases. The V gene's germline CDR1 is MNHNS and CDR2 SASEGT. The CDR3 has 13 amino acids. The V and J ends lost 1 base and 8 bases, in that order; junction bases with no gene match: 4. This CDR3 reads CASSEGQGGGYTF. In DNA form, the CDR3 reads TGTGCCAGCAGTGAAGGACAGGGCGGAGGCTACACCTTC.

The J gene is TRBJ1-2, the V gene TRBV29-1; D is unresolved. The CDR3 runs to 11 residues. The V and J ends lost 6 bases and 3 bases respectively, with 8 bases between them. Looked up from germline, CDR1 is SQVTM and CDR2 is ANQGSEA. For the CDR3, the DNA is TGCAGCGTGAGGGCAGACTATGGCTACACCTTC. Amino acids: CSVRADYGYTF.

The chain has TRBV4-2 and TRBJ2-1; TRBD2 agrees at 7 bases. From germline, CDR1 is LGHNA and CDR2 YNFKEQ. The V segment lost 3 bases and the J segment 3 bases; nucleotides outside the gene matches: 8. The CDR3 spans 16 residues. The CDR3 DNA is TGTGCCAGCAGCCACCCCTCTAGCGGAGACTACAATGAGCAGTTCTTC. Amino acid sequence: CASSHPSSGDYNEQFF.

The rearrangement links TRBV28 to TRBJ1-1; D gene unclear. Trimming pared 2 bases from V and 6 bases from J, leaving 10 bases between. Germline V lookup: CDR1 MDHEN, CDR2 SYDVKM. The CDR3 totals 13 residues. The CDR3 DNA reads as TGTGCCAGCAGTTTAGGAGGTCGGGCTGAAGCTTTCTTT. Translating it yields CASSLGGRAEAFF.

This clone was counted once. This chain links TRBV7-9 with TRBJ1-2; D is ambiguous. CDR1 and CDR2 from the germline V gene are SEHNR and FQNEAQ (reference sequence). Trimming took 1 base from V and 6 from J, leaving 3 bases between them. The CDR3 is 11 amino acids. CDR3 sequence: CASSLGNGYTF. CDR3 sequence (DNA): TGTGCCAGCAGCTTAGGGAATGGCTACACCTTC.

This chain links TRBV4-2 with TRBJ2-7, with TRBD2 matching 8 bases. The CDR3 is 14 residues long. Germline V gene sequence: CDR1 LGHNA, CDR2 YNFKEQ. V shed 6 bases, J shed 2 bases, and the junction held 6 bases outside the gene matches. CDR3: CASSPTSGPYEQYF. In DNA form, the CDR3 reads TGTGCCAGCAGTCCCACTAGCGGTCCCTACGAGCAGTACTTC.